This is a list of T cell receptor beta chains from one sample in a study of cytomegalovirus exposure and HLA in healthy donors. Profiling relied on immunoSEQ multiplex PCR, and the TCRdb table lists in-frame clones only, not all of them. The data contain more than 90,000 clones, 65% of them singletons. The sample comprised PBMCs. All receptors come from a boy younger than 18 in good health and CMV-seropositive. Both conserved end residues are part of each CDR3. The order of the fields is V gene, J gene, D gene, clone size, CDR3 protein, CDR3 DNA. The D gene is left open where the match is weak. Expanded clones are given a class, and other clones once, few, many or no size at all.

>TRBV4-2|TRBJ2-1|TRBD2|few
CASSQDLGQRESNEQFF
TGTGCCAGCAGCCAAGATCTTGGCCAGCGGGAGTCGAATGAGCAGTTCTTC
>TRBV25-1|TRBJ1-3|-|-
CASSPLDGEVGNTIYF
TGTGCCAGCAGCCCGTTAGACGGAGAGGTTGGAAACACCATATATTTT
>TRBV18|TRBJ1-4|TRBD1|-
CASSPGTGGIIEKLFF
TGTGCCAGCTCTCCCGGGACAGGGGGCATCATTGAAAAACTGTTTTTT
>TRBV28|TRBJ1-5|-|-
CASSTGSNQPQHF
TGTGCCAGCAGTACAGGGAGCAATCAGCCCCAGCATTTT
>TRBV6-1|TRBJ1-1|-|few
CASSEGGYMNTEAFF
TGTGCCAGCAGTGAAGGCGGCTACATGAACACTGAAGCTTTCTTT
>TRBV12-5|TRBJ2-2|TRBD1|-
CASGLVNDRGTGELFF
TGTGCTAGTGGTTTGGTAAATGACAGGGGGACCGGGGAGCTGTTTTTT
>TRBV6-6|TRBJ2-5|-|-
CASSYLGGREQYF
TGTGCCAGCAGTTACTTAGGGGGGAGGGAGCAGTACTTC
>TRBV29-1|TRBJ2-1|-|-
CSVEDLQRGGEQFF
TGCAGCGTTGAAGATCTTCAAAGGGGCGGTGAGCAGTTCTTC
>TRBV7-9|TRBJ1-1|-|-
CSSSPDTEAFF
TGTTCCAGCAGTCCGGACACTGAAGCTTTCTTT
>TRBV5-4|TRBJ1-1|TRBD1|-
CASSLGTGVNTEAFF
TGTGCCAGCAGCTTAGGGACAGGGGTGAACACTGAAGCTTTCTTT
>TRBV5-1|TRBJ2-1|-|-
CASSFPTLAREGSYNEQFF
TGCGCCAGCAGCTTTCCCACCCTTGCCAGGGAAGGCTCCTACAATGAGCAGTTCTTC
>TRBV18|TRBJ1-4|TRBD1|-
CASSANRGHNEKLFF
TGTGCCAGCTCAGCAAACAGGGGGCATAATGAAAAACTGTTTTTT
>TRBV29-1|TRBJ2-7|-|-
CSVSTDRYEQYF
TGCAGCGTTTCGACAGACCGATACGAGCAGTACTTC
>TRBV7-2|TRBJ1-4|TRBD1|-
CASSLRQGDEKLFF
TGTGCCAGCAGCCTAAGACAGGGTGATGAAAAACTGTTTTTT
>TRBV7-2|TRBJ2-1|-|-
CASSLVADYNEQFF
TGTGCCAGCAGCTTGGTGGCTGACTACAATGAGCAGTTCTTC
>TRBV5-1|TRBJ2-3|-|once
CASSVLQGTSTDTQYF
TGCGCCAGCAGCGTCCTACAGGGCACTAGCACAGATACGCAGTATTTT
>TRBV29-1|TRBJ1-1|-|few
CSVNDRNTEAFF
TGCAGCGTTAACGACAGGAACACTGAAGCTTTCTTT
>TRBV27|TRBJ1-5|-|-
CASSLKNPTVSNQPQHF
TGTGCCAGCAGTCTTAAGAACCCGACAGTTAGCAATCAGCCCCAGCATTTT
>TRBV11-2|TRBJ1-1|TRBD1|-
CASTWDRGIFDTEAFF
TGTGCCAGCACCTGGGACAGGGGGATATTTGACACTGAAGCTTTCTTT
>TRBV4-3|TRBJ2-1|TRBD2|-
CASSQEELSGSSYNEQFF
TGCGCCAGCAGCCAAGAGGAACTTAGCGGGAGCTCCTACAATGAGCAGTTCTTC
>TRBV5-4|TRBJ1-4|TRBD1|-
CASSPAVGTGTEKLFF
TGTGCCAGCAGCCCTGCCGTAGGGACAGGGACTGAAAAACTGTTTTTT
>TRBV9|TRBJ2-3|-|-
CASSRDSHTDTQYF
TGTGCCAGCAGCCGGGACTCCCACACAGATACGCAGTATTTT
>TRBV7-3|TRBJ2-3|TRBD2|few
CASSLFGLAGSRTDTQYF
TGTGCCAGCAGCTTATTCGGCCTAGCGGGATCGCGCACAGATACGCAGTATTTT
>TRBV19|TRBJ1-5|-|-
CASSETGGGNQPQHF
TGTGCCAGTAGTGAGACAGGAGGTGGCAATCAGCCCCAGCATTTT
>TRBV19|TRBJ2-7|TRBD1|-
CASGTGIHEQYF
TGTGCCAGTGGGACAGGGATACACGAGCAGTACTTC
>TRBV6-1|TRBJ2-1|-|few
CASSAETTEQFF
TGTGCCAGCAGCGCAGAAACAACAGAGCAGTTCTTC
>TRBV29-1|TRBJ2-7|-|-
CSGGEGQGAYEQYF
TGCAGTGGAGGGGAGGGACAAGGGGCCTACGAGCAGTACTTC
>TRBV19|TRBJ1-5|TRBD1|few
CASSMIRTGQGGQPQHF
TGTGCCAGTAGTATGATAAGGACAGGTCAAGGGGGTCAGCCCCAGCATTTT
>TRBV6-1|TRBJ2-1|-|few
CASSEASSVWMNEQFF
TGTGCCAGCAGTGAAGCCTCCAGCGTATGGATGAATGAGCAGTTCTTC
>TRBV7-9|TRBJ2-1|TRBD2|-
CASSPYGLAGGYNEQFF
TGTGCCAGCAGCCCATACGGACTAGCGGGGGGTTACAATGAGCAGTTCTTC
>TRBV7-6|TRBJ1-5|TRBD1|-
CASSLGQGAGQPQHF
TGTGCCAGCAGCTTAGGGCAGGGGGCAGGTCAGCCCCAGCATTTT
>TRBV12-1|TRBJ1-6|-|-
CASSFLPGNSPLNF
TGTGCCAGCAGCTTTCTACCAGGCAATTCACCCCTCAACTTT
>TRBV4-1|TRBJ1-2|-|-
CASSQAGGRAPNYGYTF
TGCGCCAGCAGCCAAGCGGGGGGGCGTGCTCCTAACTATGGCTACACCTTC
>TRBV7-8|TRBJ2-7|-|few
CASSLEEVEATFLYEQYF
TGTGCCAGCAGCTTGGAGGAAGTAGAAGCGACTTTCCTCTACGAGCAGTACTTC
>TRBV5-1|TRBJ1-2|-|-
CASSLDRNYGYTF
TGCGCCAGCAGCTTGGACCGGAACTATGGCTACACCTTC
>TRBV27|TRBJ2-1|-|-
CASVQQGGYNEQFF
TGTGCCAGCGTCCAACAGGGTGGGTACAATGAGCAGTTCTTC
>TRBV5-6|TRBJ1-2|TRBD1|few
CASSLRQGHYGYTF
TGTGCCAGCAGCTTACGACAGGGTCACTATGGCTACACCTTC
>TRBV5-4|TRBJ2-7|TRBD1|few
CASSLPGQGPYEQYF
TGTGCCAGCAGCCTCCCGGGACAGGGCCCCTACGAGCAGTACTTC
>TRBV6-5|TRBJ1-2|TRBD1|-
CASRRTGDNYGYPF
TGTGCCAGCAGAAGGACAGGGGATAACTATGGCTACCCCTTC
>TRBV29-1|TRBJ2-1|-|-
CSVGQKLHNEQFF
TGCAGCGTGGGACAAAAACTTCACAATGAGCAGTTCTTC
>TRBV4-1|TRBJ1-1|TRBD1|-
CASSRPGQGPTPLDEAFF
TGCGCCAGCAGCCGTCCAGGACAGGGGCCAACGCCACTCGATGAAGCTTTCTTT
>TRBV18|TRBJ2-7|-|-
CASSRTGNEQYF
TGTGCCAGCTCACGTACAGGGAACGAGCAGTACTTC
>TRBV10-1|TRBJ1-1|-|few
CASSEPGHRNTEAFF
TGCGCCAGCAGTGAGCCGGGACACAGAAACACTGAAGCTTTCTTT
>TRBV19|TRBJ2-1|TRBD2|-
CASHGTSGGWQFF
TGTGCCAGTCACGGGACTAGCGGGGGGTGGCAGTTCTTC
>TRBV6-6|TRBJ2-7|TRBD2|-
CASSRSLAGKIYEQYF
TGTGCCAGCAGCCGGAGCCTAGCGGGGAAAATCTACGAGCAGTACTTC
>TRBV7-6|TRBJ1-6|-|-
CASSRWAGRDSPLHF
TGTGCCAGCAGCCGCTGGGCAGGGAGGGATTCACCCCTCCACTTT
>TRBV6-5|TRBJ1-4|TRBD1|few
CASSYSPTGVSEKLFF
TGTGCCAGCAGTTACTCTCCGACAGGGGTATCAGAAAAACTGTTTTTT
>TRBV5-1|TRBJ2-3|TRBD1|few
CASSGGQIATDTQYF
TGCGCCAGCAGCGGGGGACAGATAGCCACAGATACGCAGTATTTT
>TRBV7-2|TRBJ2-7|TRBD1|-
CASSLVTGVLYEQYF
TGTGCCAGCAGCTTAGTCACAGGGGTCTTGTACGAGCAGTACTTC
>TRBV19|TRBJ1-1|-|-
CASSARAEAFF
TGTGCCAGTAGTGCCAGGGCTGAAGCTTTCTTT
>TRBV2|TRBJ2-7|-|-
CASSERELSYEQYF
TGTGCCAGCAGTGAACGGGAGTTGTCCTACGAGCAGTACTTC
>TRBV20-1|TRBJ2-7|-|-
CSARVNYEQYF
TGCAGTGCTAGAGTTAACTACGAGCAGTACTTC
>TRBV30|TRBJ1-1|-|few
CAWNLGHTNTEAFF
TGTGCCTGGAATCTGGGACACACGAACACTGAAGCTTTCTTT
>TRBV4-1|TRBJ2-7|TRBD2|few
CASSQVLAGLPSYEQYF
TGCGCCAGCAGCCAAGTTCTAGCGGGACTACCCTCCTACGAGCAGTACTTC
>TRBV29-1|TRBJ1-1|-|-
CSVATGSMNTEAFF
TGCAGCGTTGCGACAGGAAGTATGAACACTGAAGCTTTCTTT
>TRBV25-1|TRBJ1-1|-|-
CASSATRLGGTEAFF
TGTGCCAGCAGTGCCACCCGGTTGGGGGGCACTGAAGCTTTCTTT